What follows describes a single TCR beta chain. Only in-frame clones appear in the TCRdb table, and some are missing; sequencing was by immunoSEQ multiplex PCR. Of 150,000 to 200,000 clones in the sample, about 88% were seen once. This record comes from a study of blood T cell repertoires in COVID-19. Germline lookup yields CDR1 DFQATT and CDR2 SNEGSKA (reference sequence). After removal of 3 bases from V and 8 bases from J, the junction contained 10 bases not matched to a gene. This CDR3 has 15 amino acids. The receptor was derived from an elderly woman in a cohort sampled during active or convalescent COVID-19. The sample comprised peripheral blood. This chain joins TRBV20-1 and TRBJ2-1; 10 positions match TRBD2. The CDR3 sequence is CSASASGSLSDEQFF. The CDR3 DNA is TGCAGTGCTAGTGCTAGCGGGAGTCTCAGCGATGAGCAGTTCTTC.